This T cell receptor (beta chain) was retrieved from a study of shared clonotypes between healthy human individuals. Clones were read by immunoSEQ multiplex PCR, and TCRdb kept only the in-frame ones, dropping some. This sample has about a million clones, with about 80% found just once. Germline lookup yields CDR1 SGDLS and CDR2 YYNGEE. V was pared by 4 bases and J by 8 bases, with 5 bases of the junction left unmatched. The CDR3 is 13 amino acids. The specimen sequenced was memory CD4+ T cells sorted from blood. Specified subset: CD45RA-negative fraction. The chain has TRBV9 and TRBJ2-1, with 8 bases that match TRBD2. The receptor comes from a man younger than 30 in good health. CDR3 sequence reads: CASSSGLADEQFF. CDR3 coding DNA: TGTGCCAGCAGCTCAGGACTAGCCGATGAGCAGTTCTTC.